These T cell receptor beta chains were read from a single sample in a study of T cells after yellow fever vaccination. TCRdb reprocessed the 5' RACE reads with MiXCR, giving one entry per CDR3 protein. The sample lists hundreds of thousands of distinct CDR3 sequences; 15% to 20% were seen once. This sample comprised PBMCs, obtained before the yellow fever booster vaccination. These receptors all come from a man in his late teens or twenties who received the YFV17D yellow fever vaccine. The CDR3 runs from the conserved cysteine through the conserved F or W. Fields, in order: J gene, V gene, D gene, clone size, CDR3 protein, CDR3 DNA. D genes are given only for firm matches. Clone sizes are given selectively: once, few, many, or a class where the clone is expanded.

j_call: TRBJ2-7; v_call: TRBV27; d_call: -; clone_size: -; cdr3_aa: CASRKRDEQYF; cdr3_nt: TGTGCCAGCAGAAAGAGGGACGAGCAGTACTTC
j_call: TRBJ2-1; v_call: TRBV25-1; d_call: -; clone_size: -; cdr3_aa: CASSRDDIEQFF; cdr3_nt: TGTGCCAGCAGTAGGGATGACATTGAGCAGTTCTTC
j_call: TRBJ1-2; v_call: TRBV29-1; d_call: -; clone_size: -; cdr3_aa: CSGAPPEGQRYGYTF; cdr3_nt: TGCAGCGGGGCTCCCCCGGAGGGCCAGCGCTATGGCTACACCTTC
j_call: TRBJ1-4; v_call: TRBV5-1; d_call: TRBD1; clone_size: -; cdr3_aa: CASSLVGTGNEKLFF; cdr3_nt: TGCGCCAGCAGCTTGGTGGGGACAGGGAATGAAAAACTGTTTTTT
j_call: TRBJ2-3; v_call: TRBV6-1; d_call: TRBD2; clone_size: few; cdr3_aa: CASTESGGLTDTQYF; cdr3_nt: TGTGCCAGCACGGAGAGCGGGGGGCTCACAGATACGCAGTATTTT
j_call: TRBJ2-5; v_call: TRBV6-6; d_call: TRBD2; clone_size: -; cdr3_aa: CASNGGQETQYF; cdr3_nt: TGTGCCAGCAACGGGGGGCAAGAGACCCAGTACTTC
j_call: TRBJ2-5; v_call: TRBV20-1; d_call: -; clone_size: -; cdr3_aa: CSASQRAQYF; cdr3_nt: TGCAGTGCTAGTCAGCGCGCCCAGTACTTC
j_call: TRBJ1-2; v_call: TRBV6-5; d_call: -; clone_size: -; cdr3_aa: CASSQERNYGYTF; cdr3_nt: TGTGCCAGCAGTCAGGAACGTAACTATGGCTACACCTTC
j_call: TRBJ2-6; v_call: TRBV29-1; d_call: TRBD1; clone_size: few; cdr3_aa: CSVQGARMSSGANVLTF; cdr3_nt: TGCAGCGTCCAGGGGGCTAGGATGAGCTCTGGGGCCAACGTCCTGACTTTC
j_call: TRBJ2-7; v_call: TRBV4-3; d_call: -; clone_size: -; cdr3_aa: CASSQDAGRYEQYF; cdr3_nt: TGCGCCAGCAGCCAAGACGCAGGGAGGTACGAGCAGTACTTC
j_call: TRBJ2-3; v_call: TRBV2; d_call: -; clone_size: -; cdr3_aa: CASQRQGTDTQYF; cdr3_nt: TGTGCCAGCCAAAGACAGGGCACAGATACGCAGTATTTT
j_call: TRBJ2-2; v_call: TRBV5-6; d_call: -; clone_size: many; cdr3_aa: CASSLGHTGELFF; cdr3_nt: TGTGCCAGCAGCTTGGGGCACACCGGGGAGCTGTTTTTT
j_call: TRBJ2-3; v_call: TRBV29-1; d_call: TRBD2; clone_size: -; cdr3_aa: CSVSSGGKVRADTQYF; cdr3_nt: TGCAGCGTCTCGAGCGGGGGTAAGGTGCGAGCAGATACGCAGTATTTT
j_call: TRBJ2-1; v_call: TRBV5-1; d_call: -; clone_size: -; cdr3_aa: CASMLSGTPSYNEQFF; cdr3_nt: TGCGCCAGCATGCTATCCGGGACACCCTCCTACAATGAGCAGTTCTTC
j_call: TRBJ1-1; v_call: TRBV6-5; d_call: -; clone_size: -; cdr3_aa: CASSYVRGLQSVF; cdr3_nt: TGTGCCAGCAGTTACGTACGGGGACTGCAATCGGTCTTT
j_call: TRBJ2-6; v_call: TRBV7-6; d_call: TRBD2; clone_size: few; cdr3_aa: CASSSSGGAGANVLTF; cdr3_nt: TGTGCCAGCAGTTCTAGCGGGGGGGCTGGGGCCAACGTCCTGACTTTC
j_call: TRBJ1-1; v_call: TRBV5-6; d_call: TRBD1; clone_size: -; cdr3_aa: CASSFTTGVRNTEAFF; cdr3_nt: TGTGCCAGCAGCTTCACTACAGGGGTAAGGAACACTGAAGCTTTCTTT
j_call: TRBJ2-7; v_call: TRBV4-3; d_call: TRBD1; clone_size: -; cdr3_aa: CASSQDRDRGITYEQYF; cdr3_nt: TGCGCCAGCAGCCAAGATCGGGACAGGGGAATTACCTACGAGCAGTACTTC
j_call: TRBJ1-1; v_call: TRBV6-5; d_call: -; clone_size: few; cdr3_aa: CASSYRVRGGTEAFF; cdr3_nt: TGTGCCAGCAGTTACCGGGTCAGGGGTGGCACTGAAGCTTTCTTT
j_call: TRBJ2-5; v_call: TRBV7-2; d_call: -; clone_size: -; cdr3_aa: CASSLDLGRKTQYF; cdr3_nt: TGTGCCAGCAGCTTAGATCTGGGTAGGAAGACCCAGTACTTC
j_call: TRBJ1-4; v_call: TRBV15; d_call: TRBD1; clone_size: -; cdr3_aa: CATSRDTGGAEKLFF; cdr3_nt: TGTGCCACCAGCAGAGACACAGGGGGCGCGGAAAAACTGTTTTTT
j_call: TRBJ1-1; v_call: TRBV18; d_call: -; clone_size: -; cdr3_aa: CASSPADLPPEAFF; cdr3_nt: TGTGCCAGCTCCCCCGCGGACCTTCCCCCTGAAGCTTTCTTT
j_call: TRBJ1-1; v_call: TRBV29-1; d_call: -; clone_size: -; cdr3_aa: CSVRGDMNTEAFF; cdr3_nt: TGCAGCGTTCGCGGGGACATGAACACTGAAGCTTTCTTT
j_call: TRBJ2-5; v_call: TRBV7-2; d_call: TRBD1; clone_size: -; cdr3_aa: CASSSDRGSQETQYF; cdr3_nt: TGTGCCAGCAGTAGTGACAGGGGCTCCCAAGAGACCCAGTACTTC
j_call: TRBJ2-1; v_call: TRBV7-3; d_call: TRBD2; clone_size: few; cdr3_aa: CASSLGLAGGFDEQFF; cdr3_nt: TGTGCCAGCAGCTTAGGACTGGCGGGGGGGTTCGATGAGCAGTTCTTC
j_call: TRBJ2-2; v_call: TRBV7-9; d_call: -; clone_size: few; cdr3_aa: CATGTGELFF; cdr3_nt: TGTGCCACCGGCACAGGGGAGCTGTTTTTT
j_call: TRBJ1-4; v_call: TRBV19; d_call: TRBD1; clone_size: once; cdr3_aa: CATGRQGGEKLFF; cdr3_nt: TGTGCCACCGGCCGACAGGGTGGAGAAAAACTGTTTTTT